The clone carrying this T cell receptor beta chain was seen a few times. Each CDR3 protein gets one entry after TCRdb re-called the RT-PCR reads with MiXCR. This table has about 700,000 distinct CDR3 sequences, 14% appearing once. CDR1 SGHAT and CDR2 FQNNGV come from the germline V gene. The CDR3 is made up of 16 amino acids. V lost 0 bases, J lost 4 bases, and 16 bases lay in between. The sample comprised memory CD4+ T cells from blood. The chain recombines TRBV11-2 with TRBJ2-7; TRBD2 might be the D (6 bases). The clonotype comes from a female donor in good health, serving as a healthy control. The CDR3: CASSLEGLFSHYEQYF. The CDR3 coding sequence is TGTGCCAGCAGCTTAGAGGGACTTTTTTCCCATTACGAGCAGTACTTC.